A selection of T cell receptor beta chains follows, all from one sample in a study of blood T cell repertoires in COVID-19. The protocol was immunoSEQ multiplex PCR, while the TCRdb copy is restricted to in-frame clones and leaves out a portion. The sample records more than 100,000 clones, 81% being singletons. The specimen sequenced was peripheral blood. Receptor source: a woman in her fifties or sixties with active or convalescent COVID-19. Both conserved end residues are part of each CDR3. Fields, in order: clone size, V gene, D gene, J gene, CDR3 protein, CDR3 DNA. D genes are given only for firm matches. Only some rows state a clone size, as once, few, many or a class for expanded clones.

few,TRBV6-1,NA,TRBJ2-7,CASSEASPYEQYF,TGTGCCAGCAGTGAAGCAAGCCCCTACGAGCAGTACTTC
NA,TRBV5-4,NA,TRBJ2-1,CASSPAPDNEQFF,TGTGCCAGCAGCCCAGCGCCCGACAATGAGCAGTTCTTC
NA,TRBV29-1,TRBD2,TRBJ2-3,CSVMTKRGGPDTQYF,TGCAGCGTGATGACAAAGCGGGGGGGCCCGGATACGCAGTATTTT
NA,TRBV28,NA,TRBJ2-4,CASIGGGVGAKNIQYF,TGTGCCAGCATAGGGGGGGGAGTGGGCGCCAAAAACATTCAGTACTTC
NA,TRBV28,TRBD1,TRBJ1-4,CASTSSDRTNEKLFF,TGTGCCAGCACCTCATCGGACAGGACAAATGAAAAACTGTTTTTT
NA,TRBV19,NA,TRBJ1-4,CASSIGTSEKLFF,TGTGCCAGTAGTATCGGGACATCCGAAAAACTGTTTTTT
NA,TRBV28,TRBD1,TRBJ1-3,CASTRGQSRNTIYF,TGTGCCAGCACCCGGGGACAGTCGAGGAACACCATATATTTT
NA,TRBV12-3/TRBV12-4,TRBD1,TRBJ1-1,CASSTGENTEAFF,TGTGCCAGCAGTACAGGGGAGAACACTGAAGCTTTCTTT
NA,TRBV27,NA,TRBJ2-5,CASSATYRALQETQYF,TGTGCCAGCAGTGCTACTTACAGGGCACTTCAAGAGACCCAGTACTTC
NA,TRBV28,NA,TRBJ2-3,CASSFNRRLSDTQYF,TGTGCCAGCAGTTTCAACCGCCGACTTAGCGATACGCAGTATTTT
NA,TRBV28,TRBD1,TRBJ2-3,CASSLDRGPPRDTQYF,TGTGCCAGCAGCCTAGACAGGGGTCCCCCTCGGGATACGCAGTATTTT
NA,TRBV14,NA,TRBJ1-2,CASSQGQNYGYTF,TGTGCCAGCAGCCAGGGACAAAACTATGGCTACACCTTC
many,TRBV6-5,NA,TRBJ1-1,CASSYHEQGNTEAFF,TGTGCCAGCAGTTACCACGAGCAGGGCAACACTGAAGCTTTCTTT
NA,TRBV10-3,TRBD2,TRBJ2-1,CAISDLGLASRGSYNEQFF,TGTGCCATCAGTGACTTGGGACTAGCGTCGCGGGGATCCTACAATGAGCAGTTCTTC
NA,TRBV4-1,NA,TRBJ2-1,CASSQDWRSSYNEQFF,TGCGCCAGCAGCCAAGATTGGCGGAGTTCCTACAATGAGCAGTTCTTC
few,TRBV9,TRBD1,TRBJ1-6,CASSASSGGISPLHF,TGTGCCAGCAGCGCCAGTTCAGGGGGGATTTCACCCCTCCACTTT
NA,TRBV13,NA,TRBJ2-3,CASSLTSTDTQYF,TGTGCCAGCAGCTTAACTAGCACAGATACGCAGTATTTT
NA,TRBV10-1,NA,TRBJ1-6,CASSERRDNSPLHF,TGCGCCAGCAGTGAGCGACGGGATAATTCACCCCTCCACTTT
NA,TRBV27,TRBD1,TRBJ1-5,CASRGTVNQPQHF,TGTGCCAGCAGGGGGACAGTGAATCAGCCCCAGCATTTT
NA,TRBV5-6,TRBD1,TRBJ2-4,CASSTGQGGYLAKNIQYF,TGTGCCAGCAGTACGGGACAGGGGGGCTACCTAGCCAAAAACATTCAGTACTTC
few,TRBV6-6,NA,TRBJ2-7,CASSSLSYEQYF,TGTGCCAGCAGTTCCCTCAGCTACGAGCAGTACTTC
NA,TRBV7-7,NA,TRBJ1-3,CASSLTLTGNTIYF,TGTGCCAGCAGCTTAACTCTGACTGGAAACACCATATATTTT
NA,TRBV7-2,TRBD2,TRBJ2-1,CASSLEGTSGTNEQFF,TGTGCCAGCAGCTTGGAAGGGACTAGCGGAACAAATGAGCAGTTCTTC
NA,TRBV5-1,TRBD1,TRBJ2-5,CASSLALTDRGLETQYF,TGCGCCAGCAGCTTGGCTTTAACGGACAGGGGATTAGAGACCCAGTACTTC
NA,TRBV18,TRBD1,TRBJ2-5,CASSPTGQGRETQYF,TGTGCCAGCTCACCGACGGGACAGGGGCGAGAGACCCAGTACTTC
NA,TRBV5-1,TRBD1,TRBJ1-1,CASSLGTGTWNTEAFF,TGCGCCAGCAGCTTGGGGACAGGGACATGGAACACTGAAGCTTTCTTT
NA,TRBV30,NA,TRBJ1-1,CAWTPGGRGAEAFF,TGTGCCTGGACTCCCGGGGGGAGGGGAGCTGAAGCTTTCTTT
NA,TRBV6-5,TRBD1,TRBJ2-7,CASSYSGQGTYEQYF,TGTGCCAGCAGTTACTCGGGACAGGGCACCTACGAGCAGTACTTC
NA,TRBV28,NA,TRBJ2-1,CASSLGLAPSYNEQFF,TGTGCCAGCAGTTTAGGTCTAGCGCCTTCCTACAATGAGCAGTTCTTC
NA,TRBV2,NA,TRBJ1-2,CASTEQQGYYGYTF,TGTGCCAGCACTGAACAACAGGGCTACTATGGCTACACCTTC
NA,TRBV10-3,TRBD1,TRBJ1-2,CAISESGTGTYGYTF,TGTGCCATCAGTGAGTCGGGGACAGGGACCTATGGCTACACCTTC
NA,TRBV7-8,TRBD1,TRBJ2-1,CASSFRGQGATTYYNEQFF,TGTGCCAGCAGCTTCCGGGGACAGGGGGCAACGACCTATTACAATGAGCAGTTCTTC
NA,TRBV7-2,NA,TRBJ1-2,CASSLTPNLNLSPIYGYTF,TGTGCCAGCAGTCTTACCCCCAATTTAAATCTGAGCCCGATTTATGGCTACACCTTC
once,TRBV27,TRBD1,TRBJ1-2,CASSAKSGTANYGYTF,TGTGCCAGCAGTGCCAAATCCGGGACAGCTAACTATGGCTACACCTTC
NA,TRBV6-1,TRBD1,TRBJ1-5,CASSAGTGSASNQPQHF,TGTGCCAGCAGTGCCGGGACAGGGTCCGCTAGCAATCAGCCCCAGCATTTT
NA,TRBV25-1,TRBD2,TRBJ2-2,CASSDFGTSRTGELFF,TGTGCCAGCAGTGACTTCGGGACTAGCCGCACCGGGGAGCTGTTTTTT
NA,TRBV7-8,NA,TRBJ2-1,CASSLVARLNEQFF,TGTGCCAGCAGCTTAGTAGCGCGGCTCAATGAGCAGTTCTTC
NA,TRBV6-5,NA,TRBJ2-1,CAIMRGTAYNEQFF,TGTGCCATCATGAGGGGGACCGCCTACAATGAGCAGTTCTTC
NA,TRBV30,NA,TRBJ2-3,CAWRIAVSTDTQYF,TGTGCCTGGAGGATAGCGGTTAGCACAGATACGCAGTATTTT
NA,TRBV29-1,NA,TRBJ2-1,CSVDLTRGNDQFF,TGCAGCGTTGATCTAACTAGAGGCAATGACCAGTTCTTC
NA,TRBV6-4,TRBD1,TRBJ1-1,CASSDRQGRNTEAFF,TGTGCCAGCAGTGATAGACAGGGCAGGAACACTGAAGCTTTCTTT
few,TRBV5-4,TRBD1,TRBJ2-3,CASSDRGLTQYF,TGTGCCAGCAGTGACAGGGGCCTTACGCAGTATTTT
few,TRBV5-1,NA,TRBJ2-3,CASSSRGTDTQYF,TGCGCCAGCAGCTCGCGGGGCACAGATACGCAGTATTTT
NA,TRBV19,TRBD2,TRBJ2-1,CASSHPSGLSYNEQFF,TGTGCCAGTAGTCACCCTAGCGGGCTATCCTACAATGAGCAGTTCTTC
NA,TRBV5-4,TRBD1,TRBJ2-5,CASSAPLNRGLETQYF,TGTGCCAGCAGCGCTCCCTTGAACAGGGGCTTGGAGACCCAGTACTTC
NA,TRBV6-5,NA,TRBJ1-3,CASSYTPQVPGNTIYF,TGTGCCAGCAGTTACACACCGCAGGTGCCTGGAAACACCATATATTTT
NA,TRBV5-1,NA,TRBJ2-2,CASSSLPLDNTGELFF,TGCGCCAGCAGCTCCCTCCCCCTAGATAACACCGGGGAGCTGTTTTTT
NA,TRBV24-1,NA,TRBJ1-5,CATSAGQSNQPQHF,TGTGCCACCAGTGCAGGACAGAGCAATCAGCCCCAGCATTTT
NA,TRBV7-2,NA,TRBJ1-3,CASSPGFSSGNTIYF,TGTGCCAGCAGCCCCGGGTTTAGCTCTGGAAACACCATATATTTT
NA,TRBV28,NA,TRBJ2-7,CASSYRGLYYEQYF,TGTGCCAGCAGTTACAGGGGACTGTATTACGAGCAGTACTTC
NA,TRBV7-2,TRBD2,TRBJ2-1,CASSVGLAGGTEQFF,TGTGCCAGCAGCGTGGGACTAGCGGGAGGAACTGAGCAGTTCTTC
NA,TRBV9,NA,TRBJ1-6,CASSWGRGGNSPLHF,TGTGCCAGCAGCTGGGGAAGGGGGGGAAATTCACCCCTCCACTTT
NA,TRBV29-1,NA,TRBJ1-1,CSAQAGGNTEAFF,TGCAGCGCCCAAGCGGGGGGGAACACTGAAGCTTTCTTT
NA,TRBV5-1,NA,TRBJ2-6,CASSYQISGANVLTF,TGCGCCAGCAGCTATCAAATCTCTGGGGCCAACGTCCTGACTTTC
NA,TRBV3-1/TRBV3-2,TRBD1,TRBJ2-2,CASSPRLTGVSGELFF,TGTGCCAGCAGCCCTAGGTTAACAGGGGTTTCCGGGGAGCTGTTTTTT
NA,TRBV5-1,TRBD2,TRBJ2-2,CASSLPIAGGAGELFF,TGCGCCAGCAGCTTGCCTATTGCGGGAGGGGCCGGGGAGCTGTTTTTT
NA,TRBV7-2,TRBD1,TRBJ1-1,CASSRGTANTEAFF,TGTGCCAGCAGCAGAGGGACAGCGAACACTGAAGCTTTCTTT
NA,TRBV7-2,NA,TRBJ1-1,CASSLTAANTEAFF,TGTGCCAGCAGCTTAACTGCGGCGAACACTGAAGCTTTCTTT
NA,TRBV2,TRBD2,TRBJ2-1,CASRGLAEDEQFF,TGTGCCAGCAGGGGACTAGCTGAAGATGAGCAGTTCTTC
few,TRBV15,TRBD1,TRBJ1-1,CATSRVVGTGMNTEAFF,TGTGCCACCAGCAGAGTGGTAGGGACAGGGATGAACACTGAAGCTTTCTTT